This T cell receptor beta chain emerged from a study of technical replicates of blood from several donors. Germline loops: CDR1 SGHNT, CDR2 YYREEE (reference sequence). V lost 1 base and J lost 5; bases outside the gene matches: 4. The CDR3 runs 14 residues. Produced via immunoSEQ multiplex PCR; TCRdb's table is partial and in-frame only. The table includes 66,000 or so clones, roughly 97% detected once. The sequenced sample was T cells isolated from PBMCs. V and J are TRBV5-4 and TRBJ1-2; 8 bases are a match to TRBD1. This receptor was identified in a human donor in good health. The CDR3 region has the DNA TGTGCCAGCAGCTTGTCAGGGGGCGGTTATGGCTACACCTTC. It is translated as CASSLSGGGYGYTF. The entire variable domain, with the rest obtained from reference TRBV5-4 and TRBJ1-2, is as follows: ETGVTQSPTHLIKTRGQQVTLRCSSQSGHNTVSWYQQALGQGPQFIFQYYREEENGRGNFPPRFSGLQFPNYSSELNVNALELDDSALYLCASSLSGGGYGYTFGSGTRLTVV.